This section outlines one TCR beta chain sequence together with its context. What this receptor recognizes is not known. Per-nucleotide qualities are absent, and no much larger clonotype sits a single base away. This entry is derived from a study of blood T cells in healthy people across ages (dated by TCRdb to between 2015 and 2017). Notes on the research overall: In model experiments, template switching captured roughly one uniquely barcoded TCR beta cDNA molecule for every two T cells. Age-related changes in TCR beta repertoire diversity were measured in the study by deep sequencing normalized with unique cDNA molecular identifiers. The donors were split into four age groups: young (average 16 years), middle-aged (more than 35), aged (62) and long-lived (approximately 80). To avoid experimental bias, donors of different ages were randomly spread across the sequencing lanes. Two additional independent replicas of 1 million unique cDNA reads from the same blood draw were analyzed for two donors (one aged 18 to 30 and one aged 80 or older). The paper as a whole reports these results and caveats: Compared with the aged group, the long-lived group had more naive CD4+ T cells, fewer expanded clones and increased TCR diversity, suggesting age selection. Since profiling was done on bulk unsorted PBMCs, naive and antigen-experienced compartments could not be conclusively compared. The percentage of naive T cells measured by flow cytometry correlated strongly with observed TCR beta diversity. Observed TCR beta diversity per million T cells fell roughly linearly with age, and a significant reduction was already apparent by age around 40. Estimates of total diversity based on one million sequenced T cells were considered lower bounds and underestimates. Donor CMV infection status was unknown, potentially confounding age-related changes in expanded clonotypes.

Library preparation was by 5' RACE. Sequencing used an Illumina HiSeq 2500. A second PCR of about 7 to 12 cycles was run with a J-beta primer mix and a sample-barcoded 5' primer. A unique molecular identifier was introduced onto each TCR beta cDNA molecule by a template-switch 5' adaptor carrying 12 random nucleotides. At least 2.5 million CDR3-containing paired-end reads were obtained from each sample. First-strand cDNA synthesis was performed from all RNA using the Mint cDNA synthesis kit, with priming by a TRBC-specific oligonucleotide. All cDNA was treated with uracil-DNA glycosylase and then went through a first 18-cycle PCR with the universal primers M1SS and BC2_uni_R. The study's processing was this. For normalization, 1 million high-quality reads, each with a distinct molecular identifier, were randomly selected from each sample. Reads with shared molecular identifiers were discarded instead of being binned into consensus sequences. MiTCR, set to a Q25 quality threshold and the strictest error-elimination algorithm, was used for CDR3 identification, clonotype clustering and error correction. Lower-bound total TCR beta diversity was estimated with a nonparametric unseen species model using Euler transformation. Using fastp at Q25 and MiXCR, TCRdb reprocessed the public reads and kept productive beta chains. For every CDR3 protein sequence, its rows merge into one entry that carries the most common genes and DNA. It is TCRdb's table, rather than the study itself, that gives the V and J calls and clone size. For this sample the table gives about 1.4 million distinct CDR3 sequences, of which approximately 59% were detected only once. The top ten clonotypes cover 6.5% to 8.5% of the sample.

Relative to germline, V is 4 bases shorter and J is 4 bases shorter, with 11 bases between their ends. The CDR3 runs 13 residues from the cysteine to the phenylalanine. Solely the CDR3 DNA is kept, with 39 bases framed from the first base. CDR1 and CDR2 were assigned from the germline V gene as SGHRS and YFSETQ. The roughly 39 donors, aged about 6 to 100 years, were systemically healthy Caucasian individuals from Russia. Ten milliliters of peripheral blood were drawn from each donor into EDTA-treated Vacutainer tubes. PBMCs were isolated by Ficoll-Paque density-gradient centrifugation, with at least 7 million obtained per sample. Trizol reagent was used to extract total RNA from PBMCs, with at least 6 micrograms per sample. Naive CD45RAhigh/CD27high T cell percentages were measured by flow cytometry on a PBMC aliquot from every donor.

This TCR derives from a man aged 18-30 years in good health. The chain couples TRBV5-1 to TRBJ1-1; no confident D gene assignment can be made. The sample taken for sequencing was blood. In nucleotides, the sequence is TGCGCCAGCAGCCACGGACGCAGCACTGAAGCTTTCTTT. Its protein product is CASSHGRSTEAFF. With the rest looked up from the reference TRBV5-1 and TRBJ1-1 genes rather than sequenced, the full variable domain is KAGVTQTPRYLIKTRGQQVTLSCSPISGHRSVSWYQQTPGQGLQFLFEYFSETQRNKGNFPGRFSGRQFSNSRSEMNVSTLELGDSALYLCASSHGRSTEAFFGQGTRLTVV.